Listed below are T cell receptor beta chains from one sample, sequenced in a study of cytomegalovirus exposure and HLA in healthy donors. Using immunoSEQ multiplex PCR, the repertoire was profiled, and TCRdb retains in-frame clones only, with some absent. The data show about 180,000 clones, with 75% to 90% seen just once and less than 1.5% held by the top ten. Specimen: PBMCs. Receptor source: a girl aged 10 to 17 in good health and CMV-seropositive. CDR3s include the opening cysteine and the closing phenylalanine or tryptophan. The D gene is left open where the match is weak. Not all rows give a size; the values are once, few, many and, for expanded clones, a class.

clone size	V gene	D gene	J gene	CDR3 protein	CDR3 DNA
NA	TRBV29-1	TRBD1	TRBJ2-7	CSVAGGAEQYF	TGCAGCGTTGCAGGGGGCGCGGAGCAGTACTTC
NA	TRBV6-5	TRBD1	TRBJ2-7	CASSYSGTGFYEQYF	TGTGCCAGCAGTTACAGCGGGACAGGGTTCTACGAGCAGTACTTC
NA	TRBV19	TRBD1	TRBJ1-2	CASSRYDRVKEFGTYGYTF	TGTGCCAGTAGTAGATACGACAGGGTTAAGGAATTTGGTACCTATGGCTACACCTTC
NA	TRBV5-1	NA	TRBJ2-2	CASSLYLTGNTGELFF	TGCGCCAGCAGCTTGTACCTAACGGGGAACACCGGGGAGCTGTTTTTT
few	TRBV5-1	NA	TRBJ2-3	CASSFPGEDTQYF	TGCGCCAGCAGCTTCCCAGGGGAAGATACGCAGTATTTT
NA	TRBV7-9	NA	TRBJ2-3	CASSHTDTQYF	TGTGCCAGCAGCCACACAGATACGCAGTATTTT
few	TRBV7-8	NA	TRBJ1-1	CASSFNGGMNTEAFF	TGTGCCAGCAGCTTTAACGGGGGGATGAACACTGAAGCTTTCTTT
few	TRBV19	TRBD2	TRBJ2-1	CASSKTSGDYNEQFF	TGTGCCAGTAGTAAGACTAGCGGGGACTACAATGAGCAGTTCTTC
NA	TRBV6-6	NA	TRBJ2-7	CASSYNRVSYEQYF	TGTGCCAGCAGTTACAACAGGGTGTCCTACGAGCAGTACTTC
few	TRBV25-1	NA	TRBJ1-2	CASSDYRGYGYTF	TGTGCCAGCAGTGACTACCGGGGCTATGGCTACACCTTC
once	TRBV7-9	TRBD1	TRBJ2-7	CASSRPGTGAHEQYF	TGTGCCAGCAGCAGACCCGGGACAGGGGCCCACGAGCAGTACTTC
NA	TRBV29-1	NA	TRBJ1-5	CSVVTESNQPQHF	TGCAGCGTCGTGACAGAGAGCAATCAGCCCCAGCATTTT
NA	TRBV4-1	NA	TRBJ1-1	CASTAGLTNTEAFF	TGCGCCAGCACCGCAGGGCTAACGAACACTGAAGCTTTCTTT
NA	TRBV6-5	NA	TRBJ1-1	CASSSQGNTEAFF	TGTGCCAGCAGTTCACAGGGAAACACTGAAGCTTTCTTT
once	TRBV5-1	TRBD1	TRBJ1-6	CASSLEGRQGNSPLHF	TGCGCCAGCAGCTTGGAGGGGCGACAGGGAAATTCACCCCTCCACTTT
NA	TRBV6-6	NA	TRBJ1-6	CASRRPNSPLHF	TGTGCCAGCAGGCGGCCTAATTCACCCCTCCACTTT
NA	TRBV4-2	NA	TRBJ2-5	CASSQVRGSLGQETQYF	TGTGCCAGCAGCCAAGTACGTGGGAGCCTTGGCCAAGAGACCCAGTACTTC
once	TRBV7-9	TRBD1	TRBJ1-5	CASSPTGVQPQHF	TGTGCCAGCAGCCCGACAGGGGTTCAGCCCCAGCATTTT
NA	TRBV27	TRBD1	TRBJ1-1	CASSLWGTEQAFF	TGTGCCAGCAGCCTATGGGGGACAGAGCAAGCTTTCTTT
NA	TRBV6-5	TRBD1	TRBJ2-3	CASSYSTGSDTQYF	TGTGCCAGCAGTTACTCGACAGGGTCAGATACGCAGTATTTT
NA	TRBV25-1	TRBD2	TRBJ2-7	CASSESLAGVYEQYF	TGTGCCAGCAGTGAATCACTAGCGGGAGTCTACGAGCAGTACTTC
NA	TRBV27	NA	TRBJ1-6	CASSFSWREFSDSPLHF	TGTGCCAGCAGTTTTTCGTGGCGGGAGTTTTCGGATTCACCCCTCCACTTT
NA	TRBV5-1	NA	TRBJ2-7	CASSAQPNYEQYF	TGCGCCAGCAGCGCCCAACCTAATTACGAGCAGTACTTC
once	TRBV5-6	TRBD1	TRBJ1-2	CASSTGQGDEGYTF	TGTGCCAGCAGCACGGGACAGGGGGACGAGGGCTACACCTTC
NA	TRBV10-3	TRBD2	TRBJ2-1	CAISTGTSGRAPYNEQFF	TGTGCCATCAGTACCGGGACTAGCGGGAGGGCTCCCTACAATGAGCAGTTCTTC
once	TRBV15	NA	TRBJ1-5	CATSSRGYSNQPQHF	TGTGCCACCAGCTCTCGGGGGTATAGCAATCAGCCCCAGCATTTT
NA	TRBV9	NA	TRBJ1-4	CASSPPRGGEKLFF	TGTGCCAGCAGCCCTCCTAGGGGGGGTGAAAAACTGTTTTTT
NA	TRBV29-1	TRBD1	TRBJ1-1	CSVGQMNTEAFF	TGCAGCGTGGGACAGATGAACACTGAAGCTTTCTTT
NA	TRBV20-1	TRBD2	TRBJ2-2	CSAVRREWLFF	TGCAGTGCTGTTCGGCGGGAGTGGCTGTTTTTT
NA	TRBV27	TRBD1	TRBJ2-7	CASSSATGWLYEQYF	TGTGCCAGCAGTTCCGCGACAGGGTGGCTCTACGAGCAGTACTTC
NA	TRBV2	TRBD1	TRBJ1-1	CASRWTGIMNTEAFF	TGTGCCAGCAGGTGGACAGGGATAATGAACACTGAAGCTTTCTTT
NA	TRBV5-1	TRBD1	TRBJ2-5	CASSRGTGTETQYF	TGCGCCAGCAGCCGGGGGACAGGGACGGAGACCCAGTACTTC
NA	TRBV6-6	NA	TRBJ2-5	CASSSRPSQSGETQYF	TGTGCCAGCAGTTCAAGGCCTAGCCAATCGGGAGAGACCCAGTACTTC
NA	TRBV30	TRBD1	TRBJ1-5	CAWSRDRDQPQHF	TGTGCCTGGAGTCGGGACAGGGATCAGCCCCAGCATTTT